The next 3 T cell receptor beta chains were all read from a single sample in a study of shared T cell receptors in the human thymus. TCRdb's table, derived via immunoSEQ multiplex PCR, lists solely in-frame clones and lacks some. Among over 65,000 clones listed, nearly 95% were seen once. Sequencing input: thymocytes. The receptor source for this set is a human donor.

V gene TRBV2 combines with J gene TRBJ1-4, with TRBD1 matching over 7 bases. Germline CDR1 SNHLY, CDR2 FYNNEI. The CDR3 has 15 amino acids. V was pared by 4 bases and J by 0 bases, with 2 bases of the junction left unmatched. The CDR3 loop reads CASSGQGATNEKLFF. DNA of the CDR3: TGTGCCAGCAGTGGACAGGGCGCAACTAATGAAAAACTGTTTTTT.

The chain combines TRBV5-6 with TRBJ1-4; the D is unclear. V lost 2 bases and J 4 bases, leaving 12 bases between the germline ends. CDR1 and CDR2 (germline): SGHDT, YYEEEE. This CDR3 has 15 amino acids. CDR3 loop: CASSFTTGDNEKLFF. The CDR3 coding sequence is TGTGCCAGCAGCTTTACGACCGGAGATAATGAAAAACTGTTTTTT.

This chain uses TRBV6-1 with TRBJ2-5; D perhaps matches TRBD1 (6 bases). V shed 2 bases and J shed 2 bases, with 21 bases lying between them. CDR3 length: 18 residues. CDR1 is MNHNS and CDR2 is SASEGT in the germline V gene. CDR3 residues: CASSELPWKQGLQETQYF. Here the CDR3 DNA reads TGTGCCAGCAGTGAACTACCCTGGAAACAGGGCCTACAAGAGACCCAGTACTTC.